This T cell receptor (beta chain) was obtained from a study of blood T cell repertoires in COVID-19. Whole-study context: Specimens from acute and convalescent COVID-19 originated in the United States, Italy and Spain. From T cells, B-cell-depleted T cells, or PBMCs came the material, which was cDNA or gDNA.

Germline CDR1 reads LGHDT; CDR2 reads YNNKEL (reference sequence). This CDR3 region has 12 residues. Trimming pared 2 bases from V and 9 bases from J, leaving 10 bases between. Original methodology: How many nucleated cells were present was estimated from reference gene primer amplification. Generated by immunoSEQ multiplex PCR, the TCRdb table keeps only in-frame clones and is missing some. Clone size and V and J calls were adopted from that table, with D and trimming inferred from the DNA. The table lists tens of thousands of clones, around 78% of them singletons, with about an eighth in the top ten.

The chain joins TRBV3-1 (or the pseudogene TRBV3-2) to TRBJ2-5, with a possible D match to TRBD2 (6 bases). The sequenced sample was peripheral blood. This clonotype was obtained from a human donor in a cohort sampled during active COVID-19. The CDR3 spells CASSQWGEAQYF. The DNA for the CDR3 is TGTGCCAGCAGCCAATGGGGGGAAGCCCAGTACTTC.